This T cell receptor (beta chain) was sequenced for a study of identical twins. Broader study findings: In beta out-of-frame sequences, the excess sharing between twins was weaker. Whereas memory repertoires showed no such difference, abundant cord blood beta clonotypes carried fewer insertions. Researchers caution that invariant MAIT and iNKT cells could partly confound zero-insertion analyses.

The CDR3 has 14 amino acids. V was shortened by 3 bases and J by 0 bases, with 8 bases between the two germline ends. With template switching, a universal primer site was added, and the cDNA carried unique molecular identifiers. MiXCR was run by TCRdb on the 5' RACE reads, yielding one entry per CDR3 protein. This sample has about 240,000 distinct CDR3 sequences; about 10% occur once, and the top ten carry 9% to 10%. This clonotype has just a few counts. The antigen is undetermined. This clonotype was obtained from a man between 45 and 60 years old in good health. Sequenced material: memory T cells sorted from blood. The V gene is TRBV12-3 or TRBV12-4, the J gene TRBJ2-5; perhaps TRBD2 as D (5 bases). CDR3 nucleotide sequence: TGTGCCAGCAGTTTCTCGGGGTACCAAGAGACCCAGTACTTC. It is translated as CASSFSGYQETQYF.